A single sample is the source of the 19 T cell receptor beta chains below, sequenced in a study of T cell changes during pregnancy in multiple sclerosis. TCRdb's copy holds only in-frame clones and misses some; the assay was immunoSEQ multiplex PCR. The table includes about 53,000 clones, 80% to 95% detected once. Sequencing used CD4+ T cells from peripheral blood mononuclear cells, obtained in the third trimester of pregnancy. These receptors originate from a female donor with multiple sclerosis, enrolled in a pregnancy study.

This clone was observed once. The rearrangement uses TRBV25-1 and TRBJ2-2; 7 nucleotides agree with TRBD1. V shed 1 base, J shed 1 base, and the junction held 6 bases outside the gene matches. The CDR3 has 17 amino acids. Germline CDR1 MGHDK, CDR2 SYGVNS. As DNA, the CDR3 is TGTGCCAGCAGTGAATGGGCGGACAGGAGGAACACCGGGGAGCTGTTTTTT. It codes for CASSEWADRRNTGELFF.

This clone appeared once. The rearrangement uses TRBV7-6 and TRBJ2-7, with TRBD1 matching over 8 bases. The germline CDR1 and CDR2 sequences are SGHVS and FNYEAQ. The ends lost 4 bases at V and 6 bases at J; junction bases unmatched: 11. CDR3 length: 15 amino acids. The CDR3 here is CASSSPGTGGFEQYF. The CDR3 DNA reads TGTGCCAGCAGCTCCCCCGGAACAGGGGGTTTCGAGCAGTACTTC.

The chain joins TRBV29-1 to TRBJ1-2, with a weak D call TRBD1 (6 bases). CDR3 size: 12 residues. The germline CDR1 and CDR2 sequences are SQVTM and ANQGSEA. V gave up 5 bases and J gave up 6 bases, with 13 bases separating them. The CDR3 sequence is CSVTGSRDGYTF. The CDR3 region has the DNA TGCAGCGTTACAGGGTCCAGGGATGGCTACACCTTC.

DNA for the CDR3: TGTGCCAGTAGTACCCCACAGGGGGTGGATGGCTACACCTTC. This sequence encodes CASSTPQGVDGYTF. The chain recombines TRBV19 with TRBJ1-2, with 8 bases identical to TRBD1. CDR3 length equals 14 residues. Germline lookup yields CDR1 LNHDA and CDR2 SQIVND (reference sequence). V lost 4 bases, J lost 6 bases, and 7 bases stayed unmatched.

The V gene is TRBV25-1, the J gene TRBJ2-2; D is perhaps TRBD2 (6 bases). The CDR3 is 15 amino acids. Germline-derived CDR1 and CDR2 are MGHDK and SYGVNS. Trimming took off 1 base at V and 6 bases at J, with 12 bases between the two ends. The CDR3 loop is CASSESRGSPGELFF. In DNA form, the CDR3 reads TGTGCCAGCAGTGAATCACGGGGGTCCCCCGGGGAGCTGTTTTTT.

The V gene is TRBV10-3, the J gene TRBJ1-5; 7 nucleotides line up with TRBD1. The CDR3 is made up of 13 amino acids. Germline V lookup: CDR1 ENHRY, CDR2 SYGVKD. The V and J ends lost 10 bases and 5 bases, in that order; junction bases with no gene match: 8. CDR3 loop: CATRKGGDQPQHF. The CDR3 DNA follows: TGTGCCACCAGGAAAGGGGGCGATCAGCCCCAGCATTTT.

The rearrangement uses TRBV5-1 and TRBJ1-1, with 10 bases identical to TRBD1. Germline V lookup: CDR1 SGHRS, CDR2 YFSETQ. This CDR3 contains 14 residues. V trimming: 0 bases; J trimming: 6 bases; junction bases outside the gene matches: 2. CDR3 protein: CASSLGQGAPEAFF. CDR3 coding DNA: TGCGCCAGCAGCTTGGGACAGGGGGCGCCTGAAGCTTTCTTT.

The chain combines TRBV30 with TRBJ1-5; 10 bases are a match to TRBD1. The trim removed 3 bases at V and 6 bases at J, leaving 5 bases unmatched. Germline-derived CDR1 and CDR2 are GTSNPN and SVGIG (reference sequence). This CDR3 has 14 residues. In nucleotides, the CDR3 is TGTGCCTGGAGGGACAGGGGGGGATTTCAGCCCCAGCATTTT. As protein: CAWRDRGGFQPQHF. Full variable domain (rest looked up from reference TRBV30 and TRBJ1-5): SQTIHQWPATLVQPVGSPLSLECTVEGTSNPNLYWYRQAAGRGLQLLFYSVGIGQISSEVPQNLSASRPQDRQFILSSKKLLLSDSGFYLCAWRDRGGFQPQHFGDGTRLSIL.

This chain joins TRBV27 and TRBJ2-7, with D possibly matching TRBD1 (7 bases). Between the trimmed V and J ends, which lost 4 bases and 4 bases, there was a span of 23 bases. The CDR3 totals 17 residues. Germline CDR1 reads MNHEY; CDR2 reads SMNVEV (reference sequence). Here the CDR3 DNA reads TGTGCCAGCAGTTCCGGGAGACAGGGAAGGGAAACTTACGAGCAGTACTTC. It is translated as CASSSGRQGRETYEQYF.

CDR3: CASRIRTGGTDTIYF. The CDR3 bases are TGTGCCAGCAGGATAAGAACAGGGGGCACTGACACCATATATTTT. This chain links TRBV6-5 with TRBJ1-3, with TRBD1 identical over 9 bases. CDR1 is MNHEY, CDR2 SVGAGI, per germline. J lost 8 bases, V lost 6 bases, and 11 bases had no gene match. There are 15 residues in the CDR3.

The chain uses TRBV10-3 and TRBJ2-5; 10 bases are shared with TRBD1. Germline CDR1 and CDR2: ENHRY and SYGVKD. V shed 4 bases, J shed 5 bases, and the junction held 7 bases outside the gene matches. The CDR3 covers 15 residues. The CDR3 is CAISGQGAEWETQYF. The DNA for the CDR3 is TGTGCCATCAGTGGACAGGGGGCTGAATGGGAGACCCAGTACTTC.

The table lists this clone with a few counts. V and J are TRBV19 and TRBJ1-1, with a weak D call TRBD1 (5 bases). The CDR3 spans 16 residues. The germline gives CDR1 LNHDA, CDR2 SQIVND (reference sequence). V was clipped by 3 bases and J by 4 bases, with 18 bases between them. CDR3 sequence (DNA): TGTGCCAGTAGTATCAGACGACAGACTTATACCACTGAAGCTTTCTTT. Protein sequence: CASSIRRQTYTTEAFF.

This sequence joins TRBV27 and TRBJ2-1, with TRBD1 identical over 7 bases. Trimming at V came to 5 bases and at J to 4 bases, leaving 8 bases not matched to a gene. This CDR3 spans 15 amino acids. Germline CDR1 is MNHEY and CDR2 is SMNVEV (reference sequence). CDR3 protein: CASSPGAGGYNEQFF. The DNA for the CDR3 is TGTGCCAGCAGTCCCGGGGCAGGGGGTTACAATGAGCAGTTCTTC.

This clone has a single count. The chain uses TRBV25-1 and TRBJ2-5, with TRBD2 identical over 9 bases. CDR3 length: 16 amino acids. Germline V gene sequence: CDR1 MGHDK, CDR2 SYGVNS. V was pared by 1 base and J by 5 bases, with 8 bases of the junction left unmatched. Written as DNA, the CDR3 is TGTGCCAGCAGTGAATTCCTTAGCGGGGGCCGGGAGACCCAGTACTTC. Its protein is CASSEFLSGGRETQYF.

The chain carries TRBV7-8 and TRBJ1-1; D may be TRBD1 (5 bases). The V gene's germline CDR1 is SGHVS and CDR2 FQNEAQ. The CDR3 extends over 13 amino acids. V gave up 4 bases and J gave up 1 base, with 7 bases separating them. The CDR3 DNA follows: TGTGCCAGCAGCTCAAGGGGGAACACTGAAGCTTTCTTT. The encoded protein is CASSSRGNTEAFF.

V gene TRBV14 combines with J gene TRBJ1-6; no clear D gene. CDR1 is SGHDN, CDR2 FVKESK, per germline. V lost 4 bases and J 8 bases, leaving 9 bases between the germline ends. The CDR3 totals 13 residues. The CDR3 DNA sequence: TGTGCCAGCAGCCTTTCCCCTTATTCACCCCTCCACTTT. It yields the protein CASSLSPYSPLHF.

This clone showed up just a few times. The chain couples TRBV27 to TRBJ2-2, with a possible D match to TRBD1 (6 bases). The V gene's germline CDR1 is MNHEY and CDR2 SMNVEV (reference sequence). CDR3 size: 15 residues. Trimming cost V 6 bases and J 5 bases, with 16 bases left between them. The CDR3 DNA follows: TGTGCCAGCAGCCCGGTTGGGGGCGAGACCGGGGAGCTGTTTTTT. Residues: CASSPVGGETGELFF.

This chain joins TRBV6-6 and TRBJ2-5; 8 nucleotides align to TRBD2. The V gene end was trimmed by 6 bases and the J gene end by 2 bases; junction bases not matched to a gene: 5. This CDR3 has 14 residues. Germline assignment: CDR1 MNHNY and CDR2 SVGAGI (reference sequence). CDR3 coding DNA: TGTGCCAGCAGCGGGACTAGGTCACAAGAGACCCAGTACTTC. It translates to CASSGTRSQETQYF.

The chain employs TRBV29-1 and TRBJ2-2; 7 bases are a match to TRBD2. With V trimmed by 4 bases and J by 6 bases, 5 bases remained unmatched. CDR3 length: 13 amino acids. Germline CDR1 and CDR2: SQVTM and ANQGSEA. Here the CDR3 reads CSVVGGSAGELFF. CDR3 nucleotide sequence: TGCAGCGTTGTGGGGGGGTCGGCCGGGGAGCTGTTTTTT.